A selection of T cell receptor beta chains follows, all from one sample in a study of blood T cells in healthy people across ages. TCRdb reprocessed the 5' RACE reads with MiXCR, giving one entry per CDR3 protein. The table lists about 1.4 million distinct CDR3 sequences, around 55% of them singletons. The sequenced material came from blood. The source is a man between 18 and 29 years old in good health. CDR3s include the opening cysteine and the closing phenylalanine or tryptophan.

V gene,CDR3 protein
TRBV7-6,CASSSPTSRVYEQYF
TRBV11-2,CASSLDSSAAGSPLHF
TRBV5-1,CASSRGQGPTEAFF
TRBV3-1,CASSQGFWGRAEEQYF
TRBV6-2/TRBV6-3,CASSYSPGQGGPSGANVLTF
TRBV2,CASSEVSEQFF
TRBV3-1,CASSQEGLGLNEQFF
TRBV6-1,CATANSYEQYF
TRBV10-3,CAISDTHNRGISTDTQYF
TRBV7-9,CASSLEGDLNSYNEQFF
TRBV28,CASSLTQRTNEQFF
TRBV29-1,CSVDGVAQMGPYEQYF
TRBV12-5,CASGSHRGRLANYGYTF
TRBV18,CASSPRTGTTYEQYF
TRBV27,CASSFGQANSQYF
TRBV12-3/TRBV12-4,CASSRLQTPNEKLFF
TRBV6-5,CASSYSNEVYNEQFF
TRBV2,CASSSGVGANVLTF
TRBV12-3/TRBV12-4,CASRLTTDTQYF
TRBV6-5,CASSTSGQGVGHEQFF
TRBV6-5,CASTGRAYGYTF
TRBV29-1,CSAQTGQGDGQPQHF
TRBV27,CASSTGMAKNIQYF
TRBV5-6,CASSSGTGIREKLFF
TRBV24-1,CAAAGTGTGELFF
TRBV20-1,CSAEPDTDNEAFF
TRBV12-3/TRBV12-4,CASRPVPRGQFF
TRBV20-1,CSALLKTGWDYGYTF
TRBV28,CASSSNSQRADTQYF
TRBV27,CASSLGWEDTQYF
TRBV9,CASSVATETQYF
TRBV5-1,CASSLDDRNQKLFF
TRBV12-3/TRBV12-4,CASSITGGAGDTQYF
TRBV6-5,CASSYSPGLATYNEQFF
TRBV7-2,CASSQGPLRGTQYF
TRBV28,CASGWRAPDTQYF
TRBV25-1,CASSSEVSYGYTF
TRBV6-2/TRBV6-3,CASSSRRYYEQYF